One T cell receptor beta chain is described in this entry. Its antigen is undetermined. Attachment of unique molecular identifiers to individual cDNA molecules was performed. Each CDR3 protein gets one entry after TCRdb re-called the 5' RACE reads with MiXCR. The sample has some 50,000 distinct CDR3 sequences, about 9.1% seen once. Trimming left V 4 bases short and J 0 bases short, with 0 bases between. The CDR3 has 12 amino acids. In germline, CDR1 is MNHNY, CDR2 SVGAGI (reference sequence). The data are from a study of early T cells in non-severe SARS-CoV-2 infection. In the study overall: Investigators sequenced bulk RNA drawn from unsorted whole blood, and chains remained unpaired. Broader study findings: VDJdb-based matching was biased toward anti-spike CD8 responses and missed private and CD4 specificities.

Material: whole blood. The clonotype was recovered from an adult who was a healthcare worker with PCR-confirmed SARS-CoV-2 infection or an uninfected control (not recorded which). V gene TRBV6-6 combines with J gene TRBJ2-2; D not certain. This CDR3 reads CASSSNTGELFF. The DNA for the CDR3 is TGTGCCAGCAGTTCGAACACCGGGGAGCTGTTTTTT.